The clone carrying this TCR beta chain appeared a single time. The record originates from a study of CD8 T cells in Susac syndrome. RNA was extracted with the RNeasy kit, and a quantity of roughly 0.5 to 1 ug was reverse transcribed using random hexamers. TCRdb reprocessed the immunoSEQ multiplex PCR reads with MiXCR, giving one entry per CDR3 protein. The data show approximately 77,000 distinct CDR3 sequences, with under 95% seen just once and about 0.54% held by the top ten. There are 13 residues in the CDR3. Trimming pared 3 bases from V and 2 bases from J, leaving 7 bases between. Germline V gene lookup returns CDR1 KGHSH and CDR2 LQKENI.

This TCR came from a human donor with Susac syndrome. Input material: CD4+ T cells from PBMCs. The chain recombines TRBV18 with TRBJ2-5; tentatively, D is TRBD2 (5 bases). The CDR3 spells CASSPSGQETQYF. CDR3 sequence (DNA): TGTGCCAGCTCACCCTCGGGACAAGAGACCCAGTACTTC.